This T cell receptor (beta chain) was captured by sequencing in a study of CD8 T cells in Susac syndrome. Study-level points and caveats: The relatively small number of individuals in the TCR sequencing and HLA analysis was acknowledged by the study.

Sequencing of TCR beta drew on CD8+ and CD4+ T cells from blood. There are 17 residues in the CDR3. Germline V gene sequence: CDR1 MNHEY, CDR2 SVGEGT. A quantity of about 0.45 to 1 ug RNA underwent reverse transcription using random hexamers. TCRdb ran MiXCR on the immunoSEQ multiplex PCR reads and lists one entry per CDR3 protein. The sample lists 300,000 or so distinct CDR3 sequences, approximately 90% occurring once. To note about this clonotype: What it binds is unknown. The junction departs from the called germline gene at one end, perhaps through a read error.

This receptor was obtained from a human donor with multiple sclerosis. The rearrangement uses TRBV6-2 or TRBV6-3 and TRBJ2-7, with 9 bases identical to TRBD2. Sequenced material: CD4+ T cells from PBMCs. This chain's CDR3 is CASSYSISGRYSFEQYF. The CDR3 bases are TGTGCCAGCAGTTACTCGATCAGCGGGAGGTACTCCTTCGAGCAGTACTTC.